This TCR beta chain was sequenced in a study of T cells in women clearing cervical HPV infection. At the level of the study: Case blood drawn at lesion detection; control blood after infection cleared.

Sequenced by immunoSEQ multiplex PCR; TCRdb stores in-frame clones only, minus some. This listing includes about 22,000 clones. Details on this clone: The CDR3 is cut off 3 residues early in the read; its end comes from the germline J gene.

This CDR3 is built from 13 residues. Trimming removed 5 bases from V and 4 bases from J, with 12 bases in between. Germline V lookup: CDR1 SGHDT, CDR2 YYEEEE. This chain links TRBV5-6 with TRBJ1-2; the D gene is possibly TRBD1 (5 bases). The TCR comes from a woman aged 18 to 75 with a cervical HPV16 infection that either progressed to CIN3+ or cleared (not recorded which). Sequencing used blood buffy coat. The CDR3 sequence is CASSYDRAYGYTF. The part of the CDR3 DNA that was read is TGTGCCAGCAGTTACGACAGAGCCTATGGC.